This T cell receptor beta chain was recorded in a study of blood T cells in healthy people across ages. Trimming removed 0 bases from V and 4 bases from J, with 7 bases in between. This CDR3 comprises 14 residues. Germline assignment: CDR1 LGHDT and CDR2 YNNKEL (reference sequence). There were at least 5 micrograms of total RNA extracted from every sample. Primers used in a second PCR of roughly 7 to 11 cycles were a sample-barcoded 5' primer and a J-beta primer mix. TCRdb redid the calling of the 5' RACE reads with MiXCR, one entry per CDR3 protein. Among hundreds of thousands of distinct CDR3 sequences listed, around a quarter were seen once. The same data also went into a second study, on T cells of mothers and their children. Turning to that study: Each child gave approximately 2.8 million TCR beta CDR3 reads (each mother, over 9.5 million).

The sequence was collected from a boy under 18 in good health. This chain uses TRBV3-1 with TRBJ2-1; no clear D. Sequences were obtained from blood. In DNA form, the CDR3 reads TGTGCCAGCAGCCAAGACAGGTATTACAATGAGCAGTTCTTC. It codes for CASSQDRYYNEQFF.